A selection of T cell receptor beta chains follows, all from one sample in a study of long-term antiretroviral therapy in people with HIV. Here immunoSEQ multiplex PCR was the method, and the copy in TCRdb shows in-frame clones only, minus some. The sample lists about 30,000 clones, about 87% occurring once. Sequenced material: unsorted PBMCs, taken 3.2 years before starting antiretroviral therapy. The origin of the receptors is a man aged 50 or older with HIV. Both conserved end residues are part of each CDR3.

>TRBV9
CASSGTGSYNEQFF
>TRBV10-3
CAISAGGDGYTF
>TRBV25-1
CASSGPPSEVETQYF
>TRBV14
CASSRQLAGTDTQYF
>TRBV5-1
CASSPGGAGIDEQYF
>TRBV7-2
CASSLVAAGGYNEQFF
>TRBV10-3
CAIRDGRSYEQYF
>TRBV5-1
CASSRDRANEKLFF
>TRBV30
CAWSHGQNYNEKLFF
>TRBV10-1
CASSEIAGVYTGELFF
>TRBV5-6
CASSLTGIGETQYF
>TRBV6-4
CASRSPVDRYNSPLHF
>TRBV10-1
CASSETGTSGTYEQYF
>TRBV27
CASSLGTDRYTYEQYF
>TRBV18
CASSPPGGQGNTGELFF
>TRBV2
CASPSTDREGNYGYTF
>TRBV30
CAWSGSTDTQYF
>TRBV2
CASSLAGGWDTQYF
>TRBV7-3
CASSLVGVSSYEQYF
>TRBV10-3
CAISEKSGTSGGRSSYEQYF